The 6 T cell receptor beta chains listed next were all sequenced from one sample in a study of neurological immune-mediated disorders. The sample's time point: longitudinal time-point 2. TCRdb analysed the 5' RACE reads with MiXCR anew, one entry per CDR3 protein. The repertoire holds fewer than 60,000 distinct CDR3 sequences, with roughly 13% as singletons. The sequenced material came from PBMCs. These receptors were collected from a male donor with HTLV-1-associated myelopathy (HAM/TSP).

This clonotype was counted at least ten times. CDR3 bases: TGTGCCAGCACCCTGGGACAGCACTATGGCTACACCTTC. Protein: CASTLGQHYGYTF. The chain is built from TRBV12-3 or TRBV12-4 and TRBJ1-2; 7 bases are shared with TRBD1. The J segment lost 3 bases and the V segment lost 7 bases, leaving 5 bases of the junction unmatched. This CDR3 is 13 amino acids long.

This clonotype came up many times. V gene TRBV6-5 combines with J gene TRBJ1-1; TRBD1 might be the D (5 bases). The V end lost 8 bases, the J end lost 5 bases, and 18 bases lay between the germline ends. CDR1 is MNHEY and CDR2 is SVGAGI in the germline V gene. This CDR3 spans 14 amino acids. CDR3: CASASALGVTEAFF. The CDR3, as DNA: TGTGCCAGCGCCTCGGCCCTAGGGGTGACTGAAGCTTTCTTT.

This clonotype was recorded at least ten times. The chain has TRBV18 and TRBJ2-3, with TRBD2 matching over 7 bases. Per germline, CDR1 KGHSH and CDR2 LQKENI. This CDR3 comprises 16 residues. V lost 5 bases, J lost 1 base, and 9 bases stayed unmatched. The CDR3 protein is CASSSPRGWGTDTQYF. As DNA, the CDR3 is TGTGCCAGCTCATCTCCGCGGGGGTGGGGCACAGATACGCAGTATTTT. Full variable domain (outside the CDR3, taken from reference TRBV18 and TRBJ2-3): NAGVMQNPRHLVRRRGQEARLRCSPMKGHSHVYWYRQLPEEGLKFMVYLQKENIIDESGMPKERFSAEFPKEGPSILRIQQVVRGDSAAYFCASSSPRGWGTDTQYFGPGTRLTVL.

This clonotype was detected only a few times. The CDR3 nucleotides read TGTGCCAGCAGCGGGACTCCCTACGAGCAGTACTTC. This encodes CASSGTPYEQYF. The chain has TRBV6-6 and TRBJ2-7, with D perhaps matching TRBD2 (6 bases). The CDR3 is 12 residues long. V was trimmed by 6 bases and J by 2 bases, leaving 8 bases between them. CDR1 MNHNY and CDR2 SVGAGI come from the germline V gene (reference sequence).

This clonotype has ten or more counts. The rearrangement links TRBV29-1 to TRBJ2-7; possibly TRBD1 or TRBD2 for D (5 bases each). The CDR3 runs 11 residues. Germline lookup yields CDR1 SQVTM and CDR2 ANQGSEA. V lost 6 bases, J lost 5 bases, and 11 bases lay in between. CDR3 protein: CSVGVLDEQYF. The CDR3 DNA is TGCAGCGTGGGGGTCCTGGACGAGCAGTACTTC.

This clonotype was recorded many times. The chain carries TRBV10-2 and TRBJ1-5; D remains ambiguous. The CDR3 contains 13 residues. Per the germline V gene, CDR1 is WSHSY and CDR2 is SAAADI. V lost 7 bases and J lost 7, with 14 bases in between. Here the CDR3 DNA reads TGCGCCAGCATGAGTGGGCCCGGCCAGCCCCAGCATTTT. Amino acids: CASMSGPGQPQHF.